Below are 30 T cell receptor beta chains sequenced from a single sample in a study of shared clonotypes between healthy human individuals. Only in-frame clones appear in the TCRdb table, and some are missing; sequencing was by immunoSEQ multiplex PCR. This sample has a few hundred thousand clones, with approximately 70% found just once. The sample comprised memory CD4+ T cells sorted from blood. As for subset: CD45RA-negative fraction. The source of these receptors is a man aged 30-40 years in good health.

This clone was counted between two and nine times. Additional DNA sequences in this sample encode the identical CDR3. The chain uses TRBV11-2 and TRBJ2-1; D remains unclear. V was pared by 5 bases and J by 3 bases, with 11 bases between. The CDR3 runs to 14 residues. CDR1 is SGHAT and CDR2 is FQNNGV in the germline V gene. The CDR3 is CASSADQFYNEQFF. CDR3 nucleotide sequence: TGTGCCAGCAGCGCGGACCAGTTCTACAATGAGCAGTTCTTC.

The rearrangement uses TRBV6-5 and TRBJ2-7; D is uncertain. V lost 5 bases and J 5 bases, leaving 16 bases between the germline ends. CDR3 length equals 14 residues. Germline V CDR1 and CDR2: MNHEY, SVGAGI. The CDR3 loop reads CASSQLRRSHEQYF. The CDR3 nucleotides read TGTGCCAGCAGTCAACTGCGACGGAGCCACGAGCAGTACTTC.

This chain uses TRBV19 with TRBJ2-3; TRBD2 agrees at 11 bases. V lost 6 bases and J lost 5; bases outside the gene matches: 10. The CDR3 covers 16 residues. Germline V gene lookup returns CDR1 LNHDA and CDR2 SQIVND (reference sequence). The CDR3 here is CASRGYGLAGQDTQYF. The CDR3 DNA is TGTGCCAGTAGGGGTTACGGACTAGCGGGTCAAGATACGCAGTATTTT. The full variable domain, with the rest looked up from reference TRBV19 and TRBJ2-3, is DGGITQSPKYLFRKEGQNVTLSCEQNLNHDAMYWYRQDPGQGLRLIYYSQIVNDFQKGDIAEGYSVSREKKESFPLTVTSAQKNPTAFYLCASRGYGLAGQDTQYFGPGTRLTVL.

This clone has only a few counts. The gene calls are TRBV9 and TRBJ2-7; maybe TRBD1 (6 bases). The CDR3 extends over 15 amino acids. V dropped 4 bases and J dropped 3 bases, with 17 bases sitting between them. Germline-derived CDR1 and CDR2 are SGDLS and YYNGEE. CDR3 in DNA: TGTGCCAGCAGCCCCTCCGGGACACCCCACTACGAGCAGTACTTC. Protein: CASSPSGTPHYEQYF.

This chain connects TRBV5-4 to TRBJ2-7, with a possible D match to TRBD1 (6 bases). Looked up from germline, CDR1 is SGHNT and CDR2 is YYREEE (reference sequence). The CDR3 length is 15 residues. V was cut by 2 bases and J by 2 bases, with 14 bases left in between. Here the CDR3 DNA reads TGTGCCAGCAGCTTTGCAGGACAGCCCCCCTACGAGCAGTACTTC. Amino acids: CASSFAGQPPYEQYF.

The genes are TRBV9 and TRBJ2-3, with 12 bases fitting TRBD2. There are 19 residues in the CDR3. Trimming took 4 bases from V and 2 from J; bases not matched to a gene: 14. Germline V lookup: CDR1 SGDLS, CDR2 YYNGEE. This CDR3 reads CASSPRRLAGAINTDTQYF. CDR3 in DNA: TGTGCCAGCAGCCCCCGCCGACTAGCGGGAGCAATTAACACAGATACGCAGTATTTT. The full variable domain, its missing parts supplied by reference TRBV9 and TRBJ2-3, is DSGVTQTPKHLITATGQRVTLRCSPRSGDLSVYWYQQSLDQGLQFLIQYYNGEERAKGNILERFSAQQFPDLHSELNLSSLELGDSALYFCASSPRRLAGAINTDTQYFGPGTRLTVL.

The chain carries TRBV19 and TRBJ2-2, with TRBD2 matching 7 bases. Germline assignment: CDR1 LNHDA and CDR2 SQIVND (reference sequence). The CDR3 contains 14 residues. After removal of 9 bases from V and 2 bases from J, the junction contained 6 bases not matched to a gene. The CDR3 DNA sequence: TGTGCCAGCGGGGGGACGGGCAACACCGGGGAGCTGTTTTTT. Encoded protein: CASGGTGNTGELFF.

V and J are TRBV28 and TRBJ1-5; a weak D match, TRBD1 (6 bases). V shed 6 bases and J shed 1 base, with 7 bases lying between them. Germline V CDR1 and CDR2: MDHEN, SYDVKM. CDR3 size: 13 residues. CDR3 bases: TGTGCCAGCAGAACAGGGAGCAATCAGCCCCAGCATTTT. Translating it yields CASRTGSNQPQHF. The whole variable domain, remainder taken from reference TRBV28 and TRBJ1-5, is DVKVTQSSRYLVKRTGEKVFLECVQDMDHENMFWYRQDPGLGLRLIYFSYDVKMKEKGDIPEGYSVSREKKERFSLILESASTNQTSMYLCASRTGSNQPQHFGDGTRLSIL.

CDR3 coding DNA: TGTGCCAGCAGTGACGGACACGACCAAGAGACCCAGTACTTC. Amino acid sequence: CASSDGHDQETQYF. This rearrangement joins TRBV6-6 to TRBJ2-5, with a tentative D call TRBD1 (5 bases). Germline V gives CDR1 MNHNY, CDR2 SVGAGI (reference sequence). The CDR3 totals 14 residues. V dropped 5 bases and J dropped 0 bases, with 10 bases sitting between them.

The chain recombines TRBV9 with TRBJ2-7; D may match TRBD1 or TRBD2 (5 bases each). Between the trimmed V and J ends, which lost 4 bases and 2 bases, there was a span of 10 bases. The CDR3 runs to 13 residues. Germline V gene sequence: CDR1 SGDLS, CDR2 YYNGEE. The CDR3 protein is CASSPRGPYEQYF. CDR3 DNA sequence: TGTGCCAGCAGCCCCCGGGGCCCCTACGAGCAGTACTTC.

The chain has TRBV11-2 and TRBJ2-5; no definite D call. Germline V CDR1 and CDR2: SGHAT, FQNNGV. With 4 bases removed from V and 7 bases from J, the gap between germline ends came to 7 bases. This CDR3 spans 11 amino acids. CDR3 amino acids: CASSSFGTQYF. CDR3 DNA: TGTGCCAGCAGCTCTTTCGGGACCCAGTACTTC.

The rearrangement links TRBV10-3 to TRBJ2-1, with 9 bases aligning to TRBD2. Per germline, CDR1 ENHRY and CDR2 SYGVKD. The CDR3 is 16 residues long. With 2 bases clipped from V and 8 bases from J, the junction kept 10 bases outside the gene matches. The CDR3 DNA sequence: TGTGCCATCAGTGAGAGAAATAGCGGGAGTGTTGATGAGCAGTTCTTC. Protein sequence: CAISERNSGSVDEQFF.

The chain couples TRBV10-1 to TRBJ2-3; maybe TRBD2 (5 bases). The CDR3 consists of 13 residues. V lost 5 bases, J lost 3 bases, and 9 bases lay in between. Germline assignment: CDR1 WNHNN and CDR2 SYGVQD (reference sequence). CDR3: CASSLDLTDTQYF. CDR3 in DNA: TGCGCCAGCAGTTTGGACTTGACAGATACGCAGTATTTT.

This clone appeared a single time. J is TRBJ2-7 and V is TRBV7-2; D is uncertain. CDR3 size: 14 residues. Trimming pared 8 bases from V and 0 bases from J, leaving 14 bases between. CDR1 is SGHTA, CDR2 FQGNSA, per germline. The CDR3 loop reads CASSPSRSSYEQYF. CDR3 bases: TGTGCCAGCTCTCCGAGTCGAAGCTCCTACGAGCAGTACTTC.

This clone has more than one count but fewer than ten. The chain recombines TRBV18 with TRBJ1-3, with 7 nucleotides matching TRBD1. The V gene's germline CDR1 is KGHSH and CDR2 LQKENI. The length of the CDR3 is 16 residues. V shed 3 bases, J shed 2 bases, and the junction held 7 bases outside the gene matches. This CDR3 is CASSPAPDRPGNTIYF. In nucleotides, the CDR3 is TGTGCCAGCTCACCCGCACCGGACAGGCCTGGAAACACCATATATTTT.

In DNA, the CDR3 is TGTGCCAGCAGTTACCAGACAGGCACTGAAGCTTTCTTT. Translation: CASSYQTGTEAFF. The rearrangement uses TRBV6-5 and TRBJ1-1, with D maybe TRBD1 (6 bases). The CDR3 covers 13 residues. Germline CDR1 and CDR2: MNHEY and SVGAGI. Trimming shortened V by 2 bases and J by 4 bases, and 8 bases separated the two germline ends.

DNA of the CDR3: TGCGCCAGCAGCCTGGGTGGGAGGACTAGCGGAAATACGCAGTATTTT. It yields the protein CASSLGGRTSGNTQYF. The V call is TRBV5-1, the J call TRBJ2-3; 10 bases align to TRBD2. The V segment lost 4 bases and the J segment 7 bases; nucleotides outside the gene matches: 12. The germline CDR1 and CDR2 sequences are SGHRS and YFSETQ. CDR3 length: 16 amino acids.

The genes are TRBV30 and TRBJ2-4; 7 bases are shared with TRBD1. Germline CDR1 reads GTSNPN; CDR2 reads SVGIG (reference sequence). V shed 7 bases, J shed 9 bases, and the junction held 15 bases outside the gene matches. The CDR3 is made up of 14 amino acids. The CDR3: CASSGAGGLGIQYF. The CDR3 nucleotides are TGTGCCTCCTCCGGGGCAGGGGGTTTGGGCATTCAGTACTTC.

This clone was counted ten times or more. CDR3 region: CASSVLQGARAFF. The CDR3 DNA is TGCGCCAGCAGCGTCCTACAGGGGGCAAGAGCTTTCTTT. The chain employs TRBV5-1 and TRBJ1-1; 9 bases are a match to TRBD1. Germline lookup yields CDR1 SGHRS and CDR2 YFSETQ. The junction had 8 bases not matched to a gene; V was cut back by 4 bases and J by 10 bases. This CDR3 spans 13 amino acids.

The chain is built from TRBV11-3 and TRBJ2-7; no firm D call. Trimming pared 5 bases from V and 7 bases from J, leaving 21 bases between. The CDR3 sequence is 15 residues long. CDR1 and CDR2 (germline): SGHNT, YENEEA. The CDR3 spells CASSPGLSDTREQYF. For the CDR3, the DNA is TGTGCCAGCAGCCCCGGTCTCTCCGATACGAGAGAGCAGTACTTC.

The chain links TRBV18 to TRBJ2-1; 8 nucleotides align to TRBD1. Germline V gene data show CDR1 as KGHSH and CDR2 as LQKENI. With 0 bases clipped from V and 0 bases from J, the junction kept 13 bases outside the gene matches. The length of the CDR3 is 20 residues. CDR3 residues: CASSPPVGQGAGSSYNEQFF. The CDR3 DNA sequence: TGTGCCAGCTCACCACCGGTTGGGCAGGGGGCAGGTAGCTCCTACAATGAGCAGTTCTTC.

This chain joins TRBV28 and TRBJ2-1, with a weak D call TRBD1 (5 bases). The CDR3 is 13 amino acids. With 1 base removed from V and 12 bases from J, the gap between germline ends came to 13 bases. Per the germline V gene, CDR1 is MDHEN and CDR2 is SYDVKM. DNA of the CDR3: TGTGCCAGCAGTTTATCTGCAGGGCGAGGGCAGTTCTTC. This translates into CASSLSAGRGQFF.

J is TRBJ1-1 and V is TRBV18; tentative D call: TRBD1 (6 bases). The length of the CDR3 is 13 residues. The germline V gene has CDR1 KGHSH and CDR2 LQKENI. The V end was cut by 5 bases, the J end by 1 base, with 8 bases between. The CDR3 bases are TGTGCCAGCTCAGTAGGGGGGAACACTGAAGCTTTCTTT. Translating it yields CASSVGGNTEAFF.

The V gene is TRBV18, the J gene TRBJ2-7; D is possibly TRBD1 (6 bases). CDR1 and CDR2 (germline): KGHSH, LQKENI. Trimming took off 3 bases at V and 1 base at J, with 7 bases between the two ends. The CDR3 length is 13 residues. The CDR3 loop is CASSPDSSYEQYF. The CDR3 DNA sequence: TGTGCCAGCTCACCGGACAGTTCCTACGAGCAGTACTTC.

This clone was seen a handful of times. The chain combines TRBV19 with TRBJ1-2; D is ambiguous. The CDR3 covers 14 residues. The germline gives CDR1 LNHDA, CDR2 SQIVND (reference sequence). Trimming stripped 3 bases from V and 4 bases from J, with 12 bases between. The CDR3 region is CASSIRSVTYGYTF. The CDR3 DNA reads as TGTGCCAGTAGTATCAGGTCGGTCACCTATGGCTACACCTTC. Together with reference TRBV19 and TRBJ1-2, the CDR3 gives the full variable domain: DGGITQSPKYLFRKEGQNVTLSCEQNLNHDAMYWYRQDPGQGLRLIYYSQIVNDFQKGDIAEGYSVSREKKESFPLTVTSAQKNPTAFYLCASSIRSVTYGYTFGSGTRLTVV.

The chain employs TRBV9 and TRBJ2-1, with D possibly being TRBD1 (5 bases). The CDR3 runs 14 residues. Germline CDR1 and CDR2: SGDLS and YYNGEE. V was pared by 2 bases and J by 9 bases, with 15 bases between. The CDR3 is CASSVLGTGGEQFF. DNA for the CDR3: TGTGCCAGCAGCGTTCTAGGTACAGGCGGTGAGCAGTTCTTC.

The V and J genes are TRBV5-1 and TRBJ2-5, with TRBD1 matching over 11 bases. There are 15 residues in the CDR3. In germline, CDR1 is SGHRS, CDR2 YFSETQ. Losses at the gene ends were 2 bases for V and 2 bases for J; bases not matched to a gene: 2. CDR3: CASSFGDRGQETQYF. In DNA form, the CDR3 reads TGCGCCAGCAGCTTTGGGGACAGGGGGCAAGAGACCCAGTACTTC.

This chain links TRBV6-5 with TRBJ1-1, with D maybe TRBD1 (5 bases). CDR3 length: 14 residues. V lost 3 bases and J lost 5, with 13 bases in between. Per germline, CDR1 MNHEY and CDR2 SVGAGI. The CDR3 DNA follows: TGTGCCAGCAGTTATTCAGCGGGGCCGACTGAAGCTTTCTTT. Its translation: CASSYSAGPTEAFF.

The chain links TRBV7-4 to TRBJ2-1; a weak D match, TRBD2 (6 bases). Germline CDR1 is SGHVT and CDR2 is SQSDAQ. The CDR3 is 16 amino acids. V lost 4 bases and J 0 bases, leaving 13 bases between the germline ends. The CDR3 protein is CASSCLGGDSYNEQFF. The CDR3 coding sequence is TGTGCCAGCAGCTGCTTGGGCGGGGACTCCTACAATGAGCAGTTCTTC.

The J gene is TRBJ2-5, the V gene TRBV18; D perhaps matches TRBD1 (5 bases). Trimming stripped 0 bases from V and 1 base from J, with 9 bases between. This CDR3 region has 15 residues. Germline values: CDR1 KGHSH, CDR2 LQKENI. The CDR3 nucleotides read TGTGCCAGCTCACCACCGGCAGGGATCCAAGAGACCCAGTACTTC. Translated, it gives CASSPPAGIQETQYF.